Here is one T cell receptor (beta chain) with its context. This clonotype occurred a few times. There is no known antigen for this receptor. No base qualities exist here, and no much larger clone lies one base off it. Peripheral blood CD8+ and CD4+ T cells from healthy donors, Susac syndrome patients and multiple sclerosis patients were profiled by high-throughput TCR beta sequencing. The multiple sclerosis controls were treatment-naive patients who had stable or active relapsing-remitting disease and met the revised McDonald criteria. Bulk CD8+ and CD4+ T cells were purified by magnetic negative isolation, whereas CD8+ TEMRA cells were enriched by FACS. Blood was collected in EDTA tubes and processed within 24 hours, with PBMCs isolated through density gradient centrifugation. PBMCs intended for TCR sequencing were cryopreserved in liquid nitrogen and thawed later in a water bath at 37 degrees C. The sorted or isolated CD4+, CD8+ and CD8+ TEMRA cells reached a purity of at least 90%.

These data belong to a study of CD8 T cells in Susac syndrome (dated by TCRdb to the late 2010s). Context from the whole study: The study used repertoire sequencing to test whether antigen drove CD8+ T cell activation and differentiation in Susac syndrome. The clonality of the CD8+ T cell repertoire was compared across about a dozen healthy donors, around 14 Susac syndrome patients and under 18 multiple sclerosis patients.

RNA was extracted using the RNeasy kit, and roughly 0.5 to 1 ug of the RNA was reverse transcribed with random hexamers. TCR beta CDR3 regions were amplified with the immunoSEQ multiplex PCR assay covering 54 Vbeta and 13 Jbeta segments. To correct PCR amplification bias, a synthetic template baseline was used for both primer optimization and computational correction. As for how the authors treated the data: Only productive sequences were kept, with reads annotated to V, D and J genes according to IMGT and analyzed in immunoSEQ Analyzer. To calculate clonality, Shannon entropy was normalized by log2 of the number of productive unique sequences and then subtracted from one. For each patient and control, public and private clones were evaluated among the 100 most prevalent clones. A clone was defined as Susac-specific if it was absent from the healthy and MS cohorts, from roughly 980 published viral clones and from other ImmuneACCESS disease sequences. TCRdb cleaned the public reads at Q25 with fastp, built clones with MiXCR and kept in-frame beta chains. Merged by CDR3 protein, the rows form single entries marked with the most common genes and DNA. The V and J calls were determined by TCRdb, not by the authors. This sample has 250,000 to 300,000 distinct CDR3 sequences in its table, and 65% to 90% of those were observed once. The ten most abundant clones make up roughly 0.21% of the sample.

Overall results and qualifications from the work: The TCR sequencing and HLA analysis was acknowledged to have included a relatively small number of individuals.

Spanning cysteine to phenylalanine, the CDR3 consists of 15 amino acids. The CDR3 DNA has 45 bases and is translated from base 1. CDR1 is given as MNHEY and CDR2 as SVGAGI, both from the germline V gene. Relative to germline, V is missing 1 base and J is missing 2 bases, with 4 bases of the junction outside any gene match. The rearranged segments are TRBV6-5 and TRBJ2-7; TRBD1 agrees with 8 junctional bases. Sequencing was done on a sample of CD8+ T cells from PBMCs. The source is a human donor with multiple sclerosis. The DNA reads as follows: TGTGCCAGCAGTTACTTCCCGGACAGGGCCTACGAGCAGTACTTC. It translates to CASSYFPDRAYEQYF.